This T cell receptor (beta chain) comes out of a study of blood T cell repertoires in COVID-19. For the study at large: From T cells, B-cell-depleted T cells, or PBMCs came the material, which was cDNA or gDNA.

In germline, CDR1 is SNHLY, CDR2 FYNNEI. V lost 2 bases to trimming and J lost 7 bases, with 8 bases between them. The CDR3 extends over 12 amino acids. In this sample, this clone turned up a few times. In the study's own analysis: Quantification of nucleated cells was approximated via reference gene primer amplification. This table comes from immunoSEQ multiplex PCR, and its TCRdb copy is limited to in-frame clones, with some not included. Clone size and the V and J calls come from that table; the DNA yielded D and trimming. The table has a few hundred thousand clones, approximately 91% seen once. The source is a man in his forties or fifties with acute or convalescent COVID-19. Material for sequencing was peripheral blood. The chain uses TRBV2 and TRBJ1-1; a weak D match, TRBD1 (5 bases). In DNA, the CDR3 is TGTGCCAGCAGTGAATCGGGGGATGAAGCTTTCTTT. Translated, it gives CASSESGDEAFF.